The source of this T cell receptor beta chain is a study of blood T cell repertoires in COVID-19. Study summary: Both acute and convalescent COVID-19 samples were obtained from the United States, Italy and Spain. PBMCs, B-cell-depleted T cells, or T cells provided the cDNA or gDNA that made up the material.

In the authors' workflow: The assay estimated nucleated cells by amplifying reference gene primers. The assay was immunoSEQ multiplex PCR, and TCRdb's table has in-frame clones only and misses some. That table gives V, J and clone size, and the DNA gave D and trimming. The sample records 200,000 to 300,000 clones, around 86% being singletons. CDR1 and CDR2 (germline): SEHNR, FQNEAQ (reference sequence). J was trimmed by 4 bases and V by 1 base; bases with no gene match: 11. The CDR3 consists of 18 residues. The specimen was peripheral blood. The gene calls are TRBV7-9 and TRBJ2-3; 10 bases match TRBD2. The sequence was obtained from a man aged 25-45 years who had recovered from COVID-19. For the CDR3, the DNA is TGTGCCAGCAGCTTAGTCTTCCAGCGGGGGGGCGGGGCAGATACGCAGTATTTT. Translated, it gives CASSLVFQRGGGADTQYF.